This section outlines one T cell receptor beta chain sequence together with its context. The sample belongs to a study of blood T cell repertoires in COVID-19. Across the study: The analysed material was cDNA or gDNA that came from T cells, B-cell-depleted T cells, or PBMCs.

Germline V CDR1 and CDR2: SGHTA, FQGNSA. V was pared by 5 bases and J by 0 bases, with 10 bases of the junction left unmatched. There are 17 residues in the CDR3. Per the study methods: Reference gene primers were amplified, and this amplification served to estimate nucleated cell counts. TCRdb's copy holds only in-frame clones and misses some; the assay was immunoSEQ multiplex PCR. V, J and clone size are taken as reported in that table, and D and trimming were inferred from the DNA itself. The table shows approximately 250,000 clones, with more than 70% occurring only once. Recruitment covered about 26 US areas and drew participants whose ages spanned roughly 18 to 90 years.

This receptor was taken from a woman aged 40 to 50 with acute COVID-19. The gene calls are TRBV7-2 and TRBJ2-5; 9 positions agree with TRBD2. What was sequenced was PBMCs or T cells enriched from blood (not recorded which). The CDR3 sequence is CASSQNAGGGYQETQYF. In DNA, the CDR3 is TGTGCCAGCAGCCAGAATGCGGGAGGGGGGTACCAAGAGACCCAGTACTTC.